This TCR beta chain was sequenced for a study of T-cell memory formation after mild COVID-19. General study findings and limits: Clones that contracted clustered mainly in CM and EM if CD4+ and in EMRA if CD8+.

Each CDR3 protein is one row after TCRdb ran MiXCR on the 5' RACE reads. The repertoire holds about 560,000 distinct CDR3 sequences, more than 15% seen once, with more than 10% in the top ten. As for this clonotype: Its antigen is not known.

Germline CDR1 LNHNV, CDR2 YYDKDF (reference sequence). The V and J ends lost 5 bases and 7 bases, in that order; junction bases with no gene match: 15. The CDR3 loop spans 16 amino acids. This sequence was found in an adult woman who had mild COVID-19 (a few samples of this study predate the infection). Cell type and time point are not known. Sequencing used PBMCs or a T cell subset sorted from them (not recorded which). This chain links TRBV15 with TRBJ2-7, with TRBD1 matching 9 bases. Here the CDR3 DNA reads TGTGCCACCAGCGAATTGCCGGGACAGGGCTCTCTGGAGCAGTACTTC. Translating gives CATSELPGQGSLEQYF. The whole variable domain, remainder taken from reference TRBV15 and TRBJ2-7, is DAMVIQNPRYQVTQFGKPVTLSCSQTLNHNVMYWYQQKSSQAPKLLFHYYDKDFNNEADTPDNFQSRRPNTSFCFLDIRSPGLGDTAMYLCATSELPGQGSLEQYFGPGTRLTVT.